The clone carrying this T cell receptor (beta chain) was seen repeatedly, ten times or more. Both iRepertoire HTBI primers and Arm-PCR of CDR3 regions were used to build the TCR beta libraries. As handled by the study authors: Samples revealed 50 to 75 TRBV and 14 TRBJ segments. TCRdb used MiXCR to reprocess the multiplex PCR reads, holding one entry per CDR3 protein. The V and J calls and clone size are TCRdb's, not the authors'. Here the sample spans around 500,000 distinct CDR3 sequences, roughly 14% being singletons. Regarding time point: newly diagnosed GD, antithyroid drugs for less than 3 months. PBMC RNA was the source of the TCR library. This entry belongs to a study of regulatory T cells in long-lasting Graves disease. These data were also reused for a study on T cells in Graves' hyperthyroidism and ophthalmopathy. That report adds: Clinical symptoms, serum thyroxine, TRAb, thyroid ultrasound and orbital computed tomography established diagnosis. TCR CDR3 underwent first-round RT-PCR with the HTBI primer set.

This TCR came from a man between 25 and 39 years old with Graves disease. This specimen was peripheral blood mononuclear cells (PBMCs), taken at new diagnosis, from a patient treated with antithyroid drugs.

Here the CDR3 DNA reads TGTGCTGTATCTAGCGGGAGGGCCGTTGATGAGCAGTTCTTC. It codes for CAVSSGRAVDEQFF. J is TRBJ2-1 and V is TRBV7-7, with 12 bases aligning to TRBD2. This CDR3 has 14 residues. CDR1 and CDR2 (germline): SSHAT, FNYEAQ (reference sequence).